Below are 30 T cell receptor beta chains sequenced from a single sample in a study of shared clonotypes between healthy human individuals. The method was immunoSEQ multiplex PCR; TCRdb's version includes in-frame clones alone and lacks a portion of them. The profile shows about 2 million clones, 90% to 95% of them singletons. The sequencing sample was made of naive CD4+ T cells sorted from blood. Subset noted: CD45RA+ positively selected. The receptors stem from a man aged 18 to 35 in good health.

The chain couples TRBV6-5 to TRBJ1-1; 8 nucleotides line up with TRBD1. The junction had 3 bases not matched to a gene; V was cut back by 2 bases and J by 1 base. Germline CDR1 reads MNHEY; CDR2 reads SVGAGI. The CDR3 is 15 amino acids. DNA of the CDR3: TGTGCCAGCAGTTACGGGACAGGTTCGAACACTGAAGCTTTCTTT. Protein: CASSYGTGSNTEAFF.

This chain joins TRBV9 and TRBJ1-3; D is undetermined. The CDR3 runs 15 residues. Germline values: CDR1 SGDLS, CDR2 YYNGEE. V lost 4 bases to trimming and J lost 4 bases, with 15 bases between them. CDR3 in DNA: TGTGCCAGCAGCCCGACGGAGACTAGAGGAAACACCATATATTTT. As protein: CASSPTETRGNTIYF.

Concerning this clone itself: The sample holds other DNA sequences that translate to the same CDR3. The rearrangement links TRBV11-3 to TRBJ2-5, with D perhaps matching TRBD1 (6 bases). The V gene lost 2 bases and the J gene lost 4 bases, with 8 bases spanning the gap. This CDR3 contains 13 residues. CDR1 SGHNT and CDR2 YENEEA come from the germline V gene. The CDR3 DNA sequence: TGTGCCAGCAGCTTAAACAGGGTAGAGACCCAGTACTTC. Its translation: CASSLNRVETQYF.

This sequence joins TRBV5-6 and TRBJ1-2; a possible D gene is TRBD1 (5 bases). V was pared by 0 bases and J by 8 bases, with 11 bases between. The germline CDR1 and CDR2 sequences are SGHDT and YYEEEE. This CDR3 contains 13 residues. DNA for the CDR3: TGTGCCAGCAGCTTGGGCAGGGTGGGCGGCTACACCTTC. This encodes CASSLGRVGGYTF. Combining the CDR3 with reference TRBV5-6 and TRBJ1-2 gives the whole variable domain DAGVTQSPTHLIKTRGQQVTLRCSPKSGHDTVSWYQQALGQGPQFIFQYYEEEERQRGNFPDRFSGHQFPNYSSELNVNALLLGDSALYLCASSLGRVGGYTFGSGTRLTVV.

This clone was observed a single time. The chain carries TRBV4-1 and TRBJ1-2; D perhaps matches TRBD1 (6 bases). The CDR3 contains 13 residues. Germline loops: CDR1 MGHRA, CDR2 YSYEKL. With 5 bases removed from V and 2 bases from J, the gap between germline ends came to 9 bases. The CDR3 nucleotides are TGCGCCAGCAGCAGGACAGACAACTATGGCTACACCTTC. Its translation: CASSRTDNYGYTF.

This sequence joins TRBV7-2 and TRBJ1-5, with 7 bases lining up with TRBD1. The V gene's germline CDR1 is SGHTA and CDR2 FQGNSA. V shed 4 bases, J shed 2 bases, and the junction held 5 bases outside the gene matches. The CDR3 extends over 15 amino acids. CDR3 sequence reads: CASSSSGTGNQPQHF. The CDR3 nucleotides read TGTGCCAGCAGCTCAAGCGGGACAGGCAATCAGCCCCAGCATTTT.

V usage is TRBV30 and J usage is TRBJ2-1; D unresolved. Germline assignment: CDR1 GTSNPN and CDR2 SVGIG (reference sequence). Trimming pared 7 bases from V and 0 bases from J, leaving 10 bases between. This CDR3 has 13 amino acids. Here the CDR3 DNA reads TGTGCCTATGGCAAAAGCTCCTACAATGAGCAGTTCTTC. It encodes CAYGKSSYNEQFF.

A word on this clone: It may be a read error: a sequence one base away is much more abundant. Other DNA sequences in this sample translate to the same CDR3. The gene calls are TRBV5-6 and TRBJ1-5; D unresolved. CDR3 length equals 13 residues. V was pared by 0 bases and J by 1 base, with 2 bases between. The germline V gene has CDR1 SGHDT and CDR2 YYEEEE. CDR3 residues: CASSLGSNQPQHF. Written as DNA, the CDR3 is TGTGCCAGCAGCTTGGGCAGCAATCAGCCCCAGCATTTT.

V and J are TRBV6-1 and TRBJ1-5; D is ambiguous. Trimming cost V 5 bases and J 5 bases, with 13 bases left between them. From germline, CDR1 is MNHNS and CDR2 SASEGT. The CDR3 is made up of 14 amino acids. The CDR3 sequence is CASSPRGPDQPQHF. The DNA of the CDR3 is TGTGCCAGCAGTCCCCGCGGACCAGATCAGCCCCAGCATTTT.

The chain joins TRBV5-6 to TRBJ1-6, with 8 positions matching TRBD1. This CDR3 is 17 amino acids long. Per the germline V gene, CDR1 is SGHDT and CDR2 is YYEEEE. V lost 4 bases, J lost 0 bases, and 6 bases stayed unmatched. The CDR3 reads CASSGWTGSSYNSPLHF. CDR3 in DNA: TGTGCCAGCAGCGGATGGACAGGGAGCTCCTATAATTCACCCCTCCACTTT.

This chain uses TRBV15 with TRBJ2-5; a weak D match, TRBD2 (7 bases). V was trimmed by 7 bases and J by 2 bases, leaving 14 bases between them. Germline V gene data show CDR1 as LNHNV and CDR2 as YYDKDF (reference sequence). The CDR3 is 14 residues long. Written as DNA, the CDR3 is TGTGCCACCACCCGAGGGGGGGGACAAGAGACCCAGTACTTC. This encodes CATTRGGGQETQYF.

The chain employs TRBV30 and TRBJ2-7; D remains unclear. Germline V gene data show CDR1 as GTSNPN and CDR2 as SVGIG (reference sequence). The CDR3 covers 11 residues. V was shortened by 4 bases and J by 3 bases, with 7 bases between the two germline ends. CDR3: CAWKRIYEQYF. CDR3 coding DNA: TGTGCCTGGAAAAGGATCTACGAGCAGTACTTC.

This clone occurred once. The chain uses TRBV4-1 and TRBJ2-5; 7 bases align to TRBD1. Trimming cost V 2 bases and J 3 bases; bases outside gene matches: 3. The CDR3 covers 14 residues. Germline loops: CDR1 MGHRA, CDR2 YSYEKL. For the CDR3, the DNA is TGCGCCAGCAGCCAACCCGGGACAGAAGAGACCCAGTACTTC. This encodes CASSQPGTEETQYF.

This sequence joins TRBV18 and TRBJ2-7; no definite D call. Germline V CDR1 and CDR2: KGHSH, LQKENI. Trimming shortened V by 0 bases and J by 4 bases, and 10 bases separated the two germline ends. This CDR3 is built from 14 residues. The CDR3 loop reads CASSPPGFQYEQYF. In nucleotides, the CDR3 is TGTGCCAGCTCACCACCGGGGTTCCAGTACGAGCAGTACTTC.

The gene calls are TRBV2 and TRBJ2-1, with TRBD1 identical over 8 bases. CDR3 length: 15 residues. Germline V gene sequence: CDR1 SNHLY, CDR2 FYNNEI. V shed 4 bases and J 4 bases; nucleotides not matched to a gene: 6. The CDR3 sequence is CASSGSRGPYNEQFF. CDR3 coding DNA: TGTGCCAGCAGTGGGAGCAGGGGGCCGTACAATGAGCAGTTCTTC. Using reference TRBV2 and TRBJ2-1 for the parts outside the CDR3, the full variable domain is EPEVTQTPSHQVTQMGQEVILRCVPISNHLYFYWYRQILGQKVEFLVSFYNNEISEKSEIFDDQFSVERPDGSNFTLKIRSTKLEDSAMYFCASSGSRGPYNEQFFGPGTRLTVL.

This sequence joins TRBV11-2 and TRBJ2-3; D is ambiguous. Trimming took off 3 bases at V and 4 bases at J, with 17 bases between the two ends. The CDR3 length is 16 residues. Germline loops: CDR1 SGHAT, CDR2 FQNNGV. The CDR3 DNA reads TGTGCCAGCAGCTTTTCTGGAAAGGGTTTGGCAGATACGCAGTATTTT. This sequence encodes CASSFSGKGLADTQYF.

The table lists this clone with a count of one. The V gene is TRBV5-1, the J gene TRBJ2-7; the D gene is possibly TRBD1 (6 bases). There are 14 residues in the CDR3. The germline V gene has CDR1 SGHRS and CDR2 YFSETQ. The germline V and J ends were trimmed by 4 bases and 6 bases, with 17 bases remaining between them. CDR3 sequence: CASSRGEGVSEQYF. The CDR3 DNA reads as TGCGCCAGCAGCCGAGGAGAGGGGGTGAGCGAGCAGTACTTC.

The V gene is TRBV5-6, the J gene TRBJ2-2; a possible D gene is TRBD1 (6 bases). The germline V gene has CDR1 SGHDT and CDR2 YYEEEE. The ends were cut back, 4 bases at V and 1 base at J, with 14 bases in the middle. The CDR3 is 16 residues long. CDR3: CASSLLDSMNTGELFF. The CDR3 DNA sequence: TGTGCCAGCAGCCTCCTGGACAGTATGAACACCGGGGAGCTGTTTTTT.

The J gene is TRBJ2-1, the V gene TRBV28, with 9 bases fitting TRBD1. V dropped 2 bases and J dropped 7; count of bases not matched to a gene: 9. The germline gives CDR1 MDHEN, CDR2 SYDVKM. The CDR3 runs 16 residues. The CDR3 DNA sequence: TGTGCCAGCAGTTTAGTAACAGGGGGCGCTTGGAATGAGCAGTTCTTC. It specifies CASSLVTGGAWNEQFF.

As concerns this clone: At one end the junction does not follow the germline gene, possibly because of a read error. The chain couples TRBV11-2 to TRBJ2-1; no firm D call. The CDR3 runs to 15 residues. Germline-derived CDR1 and CDR2 are SGHAT and FQNNGV. The CDR3 DNA is TGTGCCAGCACCTTAATAGGGATCCAAATAGGTGAGCAGTTCTTC. Residues: CASTLIGIQIGEQFF.

The genes are TRBV10-3 and TRBJ2-1; 15 positions agree with TRBD2. With V trimmed by 10 bases and J by 7 bases, 2 bases remained unmatched. The CDR3 sequence is 13 residues long. CDR1 is ENHRY, CDR2 SYGVKD, per germline. The CDR3: CASGTSGGNEQFF. CDR3 in DNA: TGTGCCAGCGGGACTAGCGGGGGGAATGAGCAGTTCTTC.

The J gene is TRBJ2-6, the V gene TRBV7-3; D is unclear. V shed 5 bases and J shed 0 bases, with 8 bases lying between them. This CDR3 is 15 amino acids long. Germline V gene sequence: CDR1 SGHTA, CDR2 FQGTGA. The CDR3, as DNA: TGTGCCAGCAGCGTTACAGTCTCTGGGGCCAACGTCCTGACTTTC. Translation: CASSVTVSGANVLTF.

V usage is TRBV30 and J usage is TRBJ2-5, with 7 bases lining up with TRBD2. J was trimmed by 0 bases and V by 7 bases; bases with no gene match: 5. Germline values: CDR1 GTSNPN, CDR2 SVGIG (reference sequence). There are 13 residues in the CDR3. CDR3 protein: CASSGLYQETQYF. The CDR3 DNA follows: TGTGCCTCTAGCGGCCTCTACCAAGAGACCCAGTACTTC.

V usage is TRBV30 and J usage is TRBJ2-5, with D possibly matching TRBD1 (6 bases). V lost 3 bases, J lost 4 bases, and 18 bases lay in between. CDR1 and CDR2 (germline): GTSNPN, SVGIG (reference sequence). This CDR3 spans 15 amino acids. The CDR3 sequence: CAWSLGLRGLETQYF. CDR3 coding DNA: TGTGCCTGGAGCCTAGGATTGAGGGGGTTAGAGACCCAGTACTTC.

The chain is built from TRBV6-6 and TRBJ2-6; D remains unclear. CDR3 length equals 14 residues. The germline gives CDR1 MNHNY, CDR2 SVGAGI (reference sequence). Trimming pared 8 bases from V and 0 bases from J, leaving 8 bases between. In nucleotides, the CDR3 is TGTGCCAGCCTTGATGCCTCTGGGGCCAACGTCCTGACTTTC. It yields the protein CASLDASGANVLTF.

The rearrangement joins TRBV2 to TRBJ1-1; D is perhaps TRBD1 (5 bases). The CDR3 consists of 15 residues. V was pared by 0 bases and J by 4 bases, with 12 bases between. Germline V lookup: CDR1 SNHLY, CDR2 FYNNEI. For the CDR3, the DNA is TGTGCCAGCAGTGAAGCGCAGGGTATCATCACTGAAGCTTTCTTT. Translation: CASSEAQGIITEAFF.

The V gene is TRBV10-2, the J gene TRBJ2-3; 15 nucleotides agree with TRBD2. Germline V lookup: CDR1 WSHSY, CDR2 SAAADI. Trimming took 6 bases from V and 4 from J; bases not matched to a gene: 8. This CDR3 contains 17 residues. CDR3 sequence reads: CASRLGLAGGPADTQYF. The DNA of the CDR3 is TGCGCCAGCAGACTAGGACTAGCGGGAGGGCCGGCAGATACGCAGTATTTT.

V is TRBV10-3 and J is TRBJ1-1, with D possibly being TRBD1 (5 bases). Germline V gene lookup returns CDR1 ENHRY and CDR2 SYGVKD. The CDR3 covers 12 residues. V lost 3 bases and J 10 bases, leaving 12 bases between the germline ends. This CDR3 is CAISDSTGGAFF. DNA for the CDR3: TGTGCCATCAGTGATTCCACAGGAGGAGCTTTCTTT.

V gene TRBV7-8 combines with J gene TRBJ2-5; 12 nucleotides agree with TRBD2. CDR1 and CDR2 (germline): SGHVS, FQNEAQ. This CDR3 is 16 amino acids long. V lost 5 bases and J lost 7; bases outside the gene matches: 11. The CDR3 sequence is CASSPSSGRARGTQYF. The CDR3 region has the DNA TGTGCCAGCAGCCCCTCTAGCGGGAGGGCCCGCGGGACCCAGTACTTC.

The rearrangement joins TRBV25-1 to TRBJ2-5; D is perhaps TRBD2 (6 bases). Trimming took off 6 bases at V and 3 bases at J, with 14 bases between the two ends. This CDR3 has 14 amino acids. Per the germline V gene, CDR1 is MGHDK and CDR2 is SYGVNS. The CDR3 bases are TGTGCCAGCAGCTCCCTAGCGATCAAAGAGACCCAGTACTTC. Its translation is CASSSLAIKETQYF.